This is a list of T cell receptor beta chains from one sample in a study of human T cells and chemical hapten exposure. Each CDR3 protein gets one entry after TCRdb re-called the RACE reads with MiXCR. This table holds about 350,000 distinct CDR3 sequences, approximately 5% found once. The material sequenced was whole blood, taken in connection with sensitization to the hapten diphenylcyclopropenone (DPC). The receptor set was obtained from a woman under 30 with alopecia areata. Some clones in this sample may be carry-over from other donors' samples. Each CDR3 is given with its conserved first and last residue. The order of the fields is J gene, D gene, clone size, V gene, CDR3 DNA, CDR3 protein. D genes are given only for firm matches. For some rows the clone size is stated as once, few or many, or as a class when expanded; others skip it.

j_call: TRBJ1-4; d_call: TRBD1; clone_size: many; v_call: TRBV28; cdr3_nt: TGTGCCAGCAGTTTATGGCGAGGGGGCACTAATGAAAAACTGTTTTTT; cdr3_aa: CASSLWRGGTNEKLFF
j_call: TRBJ1-2; d_call: .; clone_size: .; v_call: TRBV27; cdr3_nt: TGTGCCAGCAGTTTATGGGGCGAGCAGGGTAGATATGGCTACACCTTC; cdr3_aa: CASSLWGEQGRYGYTF
j_call: TRBJ2-2; d_call: .; clone_size: .; v_call: TRBV24-1; cdr3_nt: TGTGCCGCCGAAACACTATCGAACACCGGGGAGCTGTTTTTT; cdr3_aa: CAAETLSNTGELFF
j_call: TRBJ1-1; d_call: .; clone_size: few; v_call: TRBV7-9; cdr3_nt: TGTGCCAGCAGCGGAAGACAACCCGGGGGCACTGAAGCTTTCTTT; cdr3_aa: CASSGRQPGGTEAFF
j_call: TRBJ1-5; d_call: TRBD1; clone_size: .; v_call: TRBV25-1; cdr3_nt: TGTGCCAGCAGTGGACAGGGGGAAAGTCAGCCCCAGCATTTT; cdr3_aa: CASSGQGESQPQHF
j_call: TRBJ2-5; d_call: .; clone_size: .; v_call: TRBV6-5; cdr3_nt: TGTGCCAGCAGTTCCAGGGCGTTGCAAGAGACCCAGTACTTC; cdr3_aa: CASSSRALQETQYF
j_call: TRBJ2-5; d_call: TRBD2; clone_size: .; v_call: TRBV7-2; cdr3_nt: TGTGCCAGCAGCTTTAGCGGGGGCCTGCTGGAGACCCAGTACTTC; cdr3_aa: CASSFSGGLLETQYF
j_call: TRBJ1-1; d_call: .; clone_size: few; v_call: TRBV6-6; cdr3_nt: TGTGCCAGCAGTTGGGTCAGCATGAACACTGAAGCTTTCTTT; cdr3_aa: CASSWVSMNTEAFF
j_call: TRBJ2-5; d_call: .; clone_size: few; v_call: TRBV24-1; cdr3_nt: TGTGCCACCAGTGATTTCGGAAAAAAGACCCAGTACTTC; cdr3_aa: CATSDFGKKTQYF
j_call: TRBJ2-7; d_call: TRBD1; clone_size: few; v_call: TRBV10-3; cdr3_nt: TGTGCCATCAGTGATGGGGACAGCTCCTACGAGCAGTACTTC; cdr3_aa: CAISDGDSSYEQYF
j_call: TRBJ2-1; d_call: TRBD2; clone_size: .; v_call: TRBV28; cdr3_nt: TGTGCCAGCGAAAGGAATAGCGGGGGTGGTGAGCAGTTCTTC; cdr3_aa: CASERNSGGGEQFF
j_call: TRBJ2-3; d_call: .; clone_size: many; v_call: TRBV9; cdr3_nt: TGTGCCAGCAGCGTAGACCTAGCGACCACAGATACGCAGTATTTT; cdr3_aa: CASSVDLATTDTQYF
j_call: TRBJ1-2; d_call: .; clone_size: .; v_call: TRBV14; cdr3_nt: TGTGCCAGCAGCCAAGAGGCGGACCAGCGAGGCTACACCTTC; cdr3_aa: CASSQEADQRGYTF
j_call: TRBJ2-7; d_call: .; clone_size: .; v_call: TRBV20-1; cdr3_nt: TGCAGTGCTAGAGGAAGCTCCTACGAGCAGTACTTC; cdr3_aa: CSARGSSYEQYF
j_call: TRBJ1-2; d_call: TRBD1; clone_size: few; v_call: TRBV9; cdr3_nt: TGTGCCAGCAGCGTAGCTAAGACAGGGGTTAACTATGGCTACACCTTC; cdr3_aa: CASSVAKTGVNYGYTF
j_call: TRBJ2-7; d_call: TRBD1; clone_size: few; v_call: TRBV29-1; cdr3_nt: TGCAGCGCTACCAACCGGGACAGGATCTCCTACGAGCAGTACTTC; cdr3_aa: CSATNRDRISYEQYF
j_call: TRBJ1-1; d_call: .; clone_size: .; v_call: TRBV5-1; cdr3_nt: TGCGCCAGCAGCCCCACGACCAGAAGCACTGAAGCTTTCTTT; cdr3_aa: CASSPTTRSTEAFF
j_call: TRBJ1-5; d_call: .; clone_size: many; v_call: TRBV24-1; cdr3_nt: TGTGCCACCAGTGATTCCGGACGGGCAAGCCCCCAGCATTTT; cdr3_aa: CATSDSGRASPQHF
j_call: TRBJ2-1; d_call: .; clone_size: many; v_call: TRBV28; cdr3_nt: TGTGCCAGCAGTGCTACTCAGGGGACGCACAATGAGCAGTTCTTC; cdr3_aa: CASSATQGTHNEQFF
j_call: TRBJ2-3; d_call: .; clone_size: few; v_call: TRBV28; cdr3_nt: TGTGCCAGCAGTTCAGCCTTGGACGGCACAGATACGCAGTATTTT; cdr3_aa: CASSSALDGTDTQYF
j_call: TRBJ2-2; d_call: .; clone_size: .; v_call: TRBV27; cdr3_nt: TGTGCCAGCAGTTTATCGAAGTCCACAGGGAACACCGGGGAGCTGTTTTTT; cdr3_aa: CASSLSKSTGNTGELFF
j_call: TRBJ1-5; d_call: .; clone_size: .; v_call: TRBV14; cdr3_nt: TGTGCCAGCAGCCAAGAGGCGGGGGAGCCCCAGCATTTT; cdr3_aa: CASSQEAGEPQHF
j_call: TRBJ2-7; d_call: TRBD2; clone_size: many; v_call: TRBV6-2/TRBV6-3; cdr3_nt: TGTGCCAGCAGCAATCTTGGGACTAGTTGGCCCTACGAGCAGTACTTC; cdr3_aa: CASSNLGTSWPYEQYF
j_call: TRBJ2-2; d_call: .; clone_size: .; v_call: TRBV5-1; cdr3_nt: TGCGCCAGCAGCTTTCAGGGGCTTAGCGACGGGGAGCTGTTTTTT; cdr3_aa: CASSFQGLSDGELFF
j_call: TRBJ2-3; d_call: TRBD2; clone_size: many; v_call: TRBV9; cdr3_nt: TGTGCCAGCAGCGCCGGGACTAGCGGGGGCCCCCTCTTCACAGATACGCAGTATTTT; cdr3_aa: CASSAGTSGGPLFTDTQYF
j_call: TRBJ1-1; d_call: .; clone_size: .; v_call: TRBV6-6; cdr3_nt: TGTGCCAGCAGTTCCCAAAATGTTGATGAAGCTTTCTTT; cdr3_aa: CASSSQNVDEAFF
j_call: TRBJ1-5; d_call: .; clone_size: many; v_call: TRBV25-1; cdr3_nt: TGTGCCAGCAGTGAATCTCAGGGGATTCAGCCCCAGCATTTT; cdr3_aa: CASSESQGIQPQHF
j_call: TRBJ1-2; d_call: .; clone_size: many; v_call: TRBV12-3/TRBV12-4; cdr3_nt: TGTGCCAGCACCGCTGCCTCTAACTATGGCTACACCTTC; cdr3_aa: CASTAASNYGYTF
j_call: TRBJ2-7; d_call: TRBD2; clone_size: many; v_call: TRBV6-5; cdr3_nt: TGTGCCAGCAGTTACGGACTAGCGGGGGGGCCCGGGGAGCAGTACTTC; cdr3_aa: CASSYGLAGGPGEQYF
j_call: TRBJ2-7; d_call: .; clone_size: .; v_call: TRBV7-2; cdr3_nt: TGTGCCAGCAGCTTAGCGACAACCTTCTACGAGCAGTACTTC; cdr3_aa: CASSLATTFYEQYF
j_call: TRBJ1-5; d_call: .; clone_size: .; v_call: TRBV28; cdr3_nt: TGTGCCAGCAGTCGGAGGTTTGGCAATCAGCCCCAGCATTTT; cdr3_aa: CASSRRFGNQPQHF
j_call: TRBJ1-2; d_call: TRBD1; clone_size: .; v_call: TRBV20-1; cdr3_nt: TGCAGTGCTCCCGACCGGGACAGGGGTAATGACTACACCTTC; cdr3_aa: CSAPDRDRGNDYTF
j_call: TRBJ1-1; d_call: .; clone_size: few; v_call: TRBV6-5; cdr3_nt: TGTGCCAGTCAGACTGATAACACTGAAGCTTTCTTT; cdr3_aa: CASQTDNTEAFF
j_call: TRBJ1-4; d_call: TRBD1; clone_size: many; v_call: TRBV5-1; cdr3_nt: TGCGCCAGCAGCCAGGACAGGGGGGATGAAAAACTGTTTTTT; cdr3_aa: CASSQDRGDEKLFF
j_call: TRBJ1-2; d_call: TRBD1; clone_size: many; v_call: TRBV27; cdr3_nt: TGTGCCAGCAGTTTTCTTCCGGGACAGGAGGGACTCTATGGCTACACCTTC; cdr3_aa: CASSFLPGQEGLYGYTF
j_call: TRBJ2-5; d_call: .; clone_size: .; v_call: TRBV12-3/TRBV12-4; cdr3_nt: TGTGCCAGCACCGATCTAGGGGGAGTGGCAATTGGGACCCAGTACTTC; cdr3_aa: CASTDLGGVAIGTQYF